This T cell receptor beta chain emerged from a study of T cells in Graves' hyperthyroidism and ophthalmopathy. As for the study in general: Before treatment of any kind, peripheral blood was taken at initial diagnosis. The study's findings and limits: Ophthalmopathy got predicted by the model a median approximately 6 months before its onset. Within blood appeared most thyroid clonotypes that had expanded above 0.001.

Researchers barred patients who had uncontrolled infection, other autoimmune disease, pregnancy or lactation. Amplification targeted TCR beta CDR3 regions from RNA transcripts. The TCR CDR3 was amplified in a first-round RT-PCR using the HTBI primer set. MiXCR, run by TCRdb on the multiplex PCR reads, gives a single entry per CDR3 protein. Of around 480,000 distinct CDR3 sequences in the sample, approximately 14% were seen once. This clonotype appeared many times. The antigen is not known. The sequence was obtained from a woman between 18 and 29 years old with Graves' hyperthyroidism. The specimen sequenced was blood.

DNA for the CDR3: TGTGCCAGCTCACCGGGACAGGGATCGTTAGAAAAACTGTTTTTT. This gives the protein CASSPGQGSLEKLFF. The chain employs TRBV18 and TRBJ1-4; TRBD1 matches 9 bases. This CDR3 has 15 amino acids. V gave up 3 bases and J gave up 8 bases; unmatched junction bases: 7. Germline V gives CDR1 KGHSH, CDR2 LQKENI.